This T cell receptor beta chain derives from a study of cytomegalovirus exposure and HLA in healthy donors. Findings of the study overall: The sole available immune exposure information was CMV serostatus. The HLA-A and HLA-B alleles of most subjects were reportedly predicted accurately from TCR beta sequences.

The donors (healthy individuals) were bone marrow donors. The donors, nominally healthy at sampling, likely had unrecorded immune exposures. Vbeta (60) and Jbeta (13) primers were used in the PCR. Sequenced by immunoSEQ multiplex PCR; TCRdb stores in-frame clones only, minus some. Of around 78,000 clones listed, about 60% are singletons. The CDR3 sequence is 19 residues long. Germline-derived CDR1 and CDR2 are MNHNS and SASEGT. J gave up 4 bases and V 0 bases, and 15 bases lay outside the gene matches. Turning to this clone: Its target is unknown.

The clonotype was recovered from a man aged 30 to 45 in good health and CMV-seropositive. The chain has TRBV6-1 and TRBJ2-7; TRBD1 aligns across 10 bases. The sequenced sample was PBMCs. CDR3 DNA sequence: TGTGCCAGCAGTGAAGCTTTCGTGCTCGGGACAGGGGTAAGGTACGAGCAGTACTTC. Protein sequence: CASSEAFVLGTGVRYEQYF.